The sequence of this T cell receptor (beta chain) was determined in a study of blood T cell repertoires in COVID-19. Here immunoSEQ multiplex PCR was the method, and the copy in TCRdb shows in-frame clones only, minus some. The top ten hold less than 5.5% of the sample, which has about 280,000 clones, approximately 82% seen once. Trimming pared 7 bases from V and 7 bases from J, leaving 20 bases between. Germline values: CDR1 MNHEY, CDR2 SVGAGI. CDR3 size: 15 residues. Sequenced input: PBMCs or T cells enriched from blood (not recorded which). This TCR derives from a man aged 40-49 years who had been exposed to COVID-19. This sequence joins TRBV6-5 and TRBJ2-1; a possible D gene is TRBD1 (6 bases). The CDR3 loop reads CASTLDRLGTNEQFF. Here the CDR3 DNA reads TGTGCCAGCACCCTAGACAGGTTAGGGACGAATGAGCAGTTCTTC.